The 23 T cell receptor beta chains in this list originate from one sample, sequenced in a study of blood T cell repertoires in COVID-19 (dated by TCRdb to about 2020). The library was generated by the immunoSEQ multiplex PCR assay. This immuneACCESS table, as held by TCRdb, lists in-frame sequences with V and J called but not all clones. Of the missing ones, under half trace to an unresolved V gene in checked studies; the others have no known cause. The sample table records approximately 98,000 clones; 81% of these occur just once. The ten biggest clones cover 4.1% of the sample. The sequenced sample was peripheral blood. The receptors were gathered from a man between 60 and 75 years old with acute or convalescent COVID-19.

CDR3 sequence reads: CANQRTYTDTQYF. For the CDR3, the DNA is TGTGCCAACCAAAGGACTTACACAGATACGCAGTATTTT. The V and J genes are TRBV2 and TRBJ2-3; a possible D gene is TRBD2 (5 bases). V was trimmed by 10 bases and J by 2 bases, leaving 13 bases between them. The CDR3 loop spans 13 amino acids. The germline CDR1 and CDR2 sequences are SNHLY and FYNNEI.

The CDR3 reads CASSIARDSDTQYF. Written as DNA, the CDR3 is TGTGCCAGTAGTATAGCCAGGGATTCAGATACGCAGTATTTT. V and J are TRBV19 and TRBJ2-3; D is perhaps TRBD1 (5 bases). The V and J ends lost 1 base and 4 bases respectively, with 9 bases between them. Germline CDR1 is LNHDA and CDR2 is SQIVND (reference sequence). This CDR3 comprises 14 residues.

The chain combines TRBV5-4 with TRBJ1-4; TRBD1 matches 11 bases. Unmatched junction bases numbered 6, after V lost 4 bases and J lost 7 bases. The CDR3 contains 15 residues. Germline V gene sequence: CDR1 SGHNT, CDR2 YYREEE (reference sequence). CDR3 in amino acids: CASSVGQGVFEKLFF. CDR3 DNA sequence: TGTGCCAGCAGCGTGGGACAGGGGGTTTTTGAAAAACTGTTTTTT.

This clone was picked up a small number of times. This chain uses TRBV2 with TRBJ2-1, with TRBD2 as a possible D gene (5 bases). This CDR3 region has 16 residues. V lost 4 bases to trimming and J lost 1 base, with 14 bases between them. The germline V gene encodes CDR1 SNHLY and CDR2 FYNNEI. In DNA form, the CDR3 reads TGTGCCAGCAGTGCTCGACTACTAGATTCCTACAATGAGCAGTTCTTC. Amino acids: CASSARLLDSYNEQFF.

Only a few counts were recorded for this clone. This rearrangement joins TRBV6-6 to TRBJ1-4; 10 nucleotides line up with TRBD1. The germline V gene encodes CDR1 MNHNY and CDR2 SVGAGI (reference sequence). V dropped 5 bases and J dropped 7; count of bases not matched to a gene: 4. This CDR3 has 14 amino acids. The CDR3 reads CASSADRGLEKLFF. The CDR3 region has the DNA TGTGCCAGCAGTGCAGACAGGGGGCTTGAAAAACTGTTTTTT.

The chain recombines TRBV6-5 with TRBJ1-3; 9 positions agree with TRBD1. Trimming cost V 6 bases and J 8 bases; bases outside gene matches: 11. Germline CDR1 reads MNHEY; CDR2 reads SVGAGI. CDR3 size: 15 residues. In DNA form, the CDR3 reads TGTGCCAGCAGAAGGGCGGGACAGGGAATTGACACCATATATTTT. Protein: CASRRAGQGIDTIYF.

Details on this clone: The junction shows a germline mismatch at one end, possibly a read error. The gene calls are TRBV12-3 or TRBV12-4 and TRBJ2-1; D is undetermined. This CDR3 is 12 amino acids long. The CDR3 DNA reads as TGTGCCAGCAGTCCAAATAACAATGAACAGTTCTTC. It encodes CASSPNNNEQFF.

The V and J genes are TRBV5-6 and TRBJ2-7; 10 bases agree with TRBD2. This CDR3 has 17 amino acids. Per germline, CDR1 SGHDT and CDR2 YYEEEE. V shed 0 bases and J 1 base; nucleotides not matched to a gene: 7. This chain's CDR3 is CASSLEAGGFGSYEQYV. CDR3 sequence (DNA): TGTGCCAGCAGCTTGGAAGCGGGAGGGTTTGGGTCCTACGAGCAGTACGTC.

This clone was recorded only once. The chain combines TRBV10-2 with TRBJ2-3, with 13 bases matching TRBD2. Looked up from germline, CDR1 is WSHSY and CDR2 is SAAADI. Unmatched junction bases numbered 0, after V lost 6 bases and J lost 6 bases. This CDR3 has 13 amino acids. CDR3 sequence (DNA): TGCGCCAGCAGGGGACTAGCGGGGGATACGCAGTATTTT. Translated, it gives CASRGLAGDTQYF.

This clone appeared a single time. The rearrangement uses TRBV11-2 and TRBJ2-2; TRBD2 aligns across 12 bases. The CDR3 has 16 residues. Germline CDR1 SGHAT, CDR2 FQNNGV. V was pared by 6 bases and J by 4 bases, with 6 bases of the junction left unmatched. In DNA form, the CDR3 reads TGTGCCAGCAGACGACTAGCGGGAGTTCGCACCGGGGAGCTGTTTTTT. Protein product: CASRRLAGVRTGELFF.

V gene TRBV15 combines with J gene TRBJ2-5; possibly TRBD1 for D (8 bases). This CDR3 spans 14 amino acids. The ends were cut back, 3 bases at V and 4 bases at J, with 12 bases in the middle. Per the germline V gene, CDR1 is LNHNV and CDR2 is YYDKDF (reference sequence). The CDR3 loop is CATSRTGEGETQYF. In DNA form, the CDR3 reads TGTGCCACCAGCAGGACAGGGGAGGGAGAGACCCAGTACTTC.

The rearrangement links TRBV11-2 to TRBJ2-5; 10 bases agree with TRBD1. J was trimmed by 2 bases and V by 5 bases; bases with no gene match: 2. The CDR3 is made up of 14 amino acids. Germline CDR1 and CDR2: SGHAT and FQNNGV. The CDR3 protein is CASSRDRGQETQYF. The CDR3 nucleotides are TGTGCCAGCAGCCGGGACAGGGGTCAAGAGACCCAGTACTTC.

In its sample, this clone was seen once. The J gene is TRBJ1-1, the V gene TRBV7-3, with TRBD1 matching over 7 bases. This CDR3 has 14 amino acids. CDR1 and CDR2 from the germline V gene are SGHTA and FQGTGA. Losses at the gene ends were 3 bases for V and 3 bases for J; bases not matched to a gene: 4. CDR3: CASSLGQPYTEAFF. As DNA, the CDR3 is TGTGCCAGCAGCTTGGGACAGCCTTACACTGAAGCTTTCTTT.

This clone was observed once. V gene TRBV5-4 combines with J gene TRBJ1-2, with TRBD1 matching 7 bases. Trimming cost V 4 bases and J 4 bases; bases outside gene matches: 7. Germline V gene sequence: CDR1 SGHNT, CDR2 YYREEE (reference sequence). The CDR3 is 14 amino acids. The CDR3 loop reads CASSPGTESYGYTF. In DNA, the CDR3 is TGTGCCAGCAGCCCCGGGACAGAGTCCTATGGCTACACCTTC.

The chain couples TRBV6-5 to TRBJ1-1; weak D call: TRBD1 (5 bases). The CDR3 consists of 11 residues. V dropped 7 bases and J dropped 11 bases, with 14 bases sitting between them. From germline, CDR1 is MNHEY and CDR2 SVGAGI. In DNA, the CDR3 is TGTGCCAGCACTGGAGGGGTAGGGGCTTTCTTT. It is translated as CASTGGVGAFF.

The rearrangement uses TRBV7-9 and TRBJ1-1, with D uncertain. Trimming stripped 2 bases from V and 5 bases from J, with 15 bases between. Per the germline V gene, CDR1 is SEHNR and CDR2 is FQNEAQ (reference sequence). This CDR3 has 15 amino acids. Here the CDR3 reads CASSLPDSGLTEAFF. DNA of the CDR3: TGTGCCAGCAGCTTACCTGACTCCGGGTTGACTGAAGCTTTCTTT.

The J gene is TRBJ2-3, the V gene TRBV15; 7 nucleotides match TRBD2. From germline, CDR1 is LNHNV and CDR2 YYDKDF (reference sequence). With 2 bases clipped from V and 0 bases from J, the junction kept 11 bases outside the gene matches. The CDR3 is made up of 18 amino acids. CDR3 nucleotides: TGTGCCACCAGCAGAAGAACCACTAGCGCAGCAAGCACAGATACGCAGTATTTT. Translating gives CATSRRTTSAASTDTQYF.

The chain joins TRBV6-2 or TRBV6-3 to TRBJ2-1; 12 bases match TRBD1. CDR1 MNHEY and CDR2 SVGEGT come from the germline V gene. The length of the CDR3 is 17 residues. J lost 6 bases, V lost 0 bases, and 6 bases had no gene match. In DNA form, the CDR3 reads TGTGCCAGCAGTTACTCGATGGGACAGGGGGCCATCAATGAGCAGTTCTTC. Residues: CASSYSMGQGAINEQFF.

The rearrangement joins TRBV29-1 to TRBJ1-1; D unresolved. The germline V and J ends were trimmed by 5 bases and 0 bases, with 10 bases remaining between them. Germline V CDR1 and CDR2: SQVTM, ANQGSEA. This CDR3 is 13 amino acids long. This chain's CDR3 is CSVKRSLNTEAFF. In nucleotides, the CDR3 is TGCAGCGTTAAACGGAGCCTGAACACTGAAGCTTTCTTT. The variable domain in full, with the rest retrieved from reference TRBV29-1 and TRBJ1-1, is SAVISQKPSRDICQRGTSLTIQCQVDSQVTMMFWYRQQPGQSLTLIATANQGSEATYESGFVIDKFPISRPNLTFSTLTVSNMSPEDSSIYLCSVKRSLNTEAFFGQGTRLTVV.

The rearrangement uses TRBV11-2 and TRBJ2-1, with D unclear. This CDR3 contains 15 residues. The germline gives CDR1 SGHAT, CDR2 FQNNGV. Trimming took 1 base from V and 0 from J, leaving 7 bases between them. This CDR3 reads CASSLGPPSYNEQFF. The DNA for the CDR3 is TGTGCCAGCAGCTTAGGGCCCCCCTCCTACAATGAGCAGTTCTTC.

The chain carries TRBV27 and TRBJ2-2; D gene ambiguous. Trimming took 4 bases from V and 7 from J, leaving 4 bases between them. The CDR3 is 11 residues long. Germline assignment: CDR1 MNHEY and CDR2 SMNVEV (reference sequence). CDR3: CASSSLGELFF. Here the CDR3 DNA reads TGTGCCAGCAGTTCCCTCGGGGAGCTGTTTTTT.

This chain joins TRBV27 and TRBJ2-7; TRBD2 agrees at 9 bases. With V trimmed by 3 bases and J by 2 bases, 5 bases remained unmatched. CDR1 is MNHEY, CDR2 SMNVEV, per germline (reference sequence). This CDR3 comprises 15 residues. The CDR3 DNA reads as TGTGCCAGCAGTTTGCGTGCGGGAGGGCCCTACGAGCAGTACGTC. Protein product: CASSLRAGGPYEQYV.

The chain links TRBV5-8 to TRBJ2-3; D unresolved. CDR1 is SGHTS and CDR2 is YDEGEE in the germline V gene. The CDR3 runs to 12 residues. The V and J ends lost 0 bases and 6 bases respectively, with 5 bases between them. The CDR3 loop reads CASSLERDTQYF. Here the CDR3 DNA reads TGTGCCAGCAGCTTGGAGAGGGATACGCAGTATTTT.